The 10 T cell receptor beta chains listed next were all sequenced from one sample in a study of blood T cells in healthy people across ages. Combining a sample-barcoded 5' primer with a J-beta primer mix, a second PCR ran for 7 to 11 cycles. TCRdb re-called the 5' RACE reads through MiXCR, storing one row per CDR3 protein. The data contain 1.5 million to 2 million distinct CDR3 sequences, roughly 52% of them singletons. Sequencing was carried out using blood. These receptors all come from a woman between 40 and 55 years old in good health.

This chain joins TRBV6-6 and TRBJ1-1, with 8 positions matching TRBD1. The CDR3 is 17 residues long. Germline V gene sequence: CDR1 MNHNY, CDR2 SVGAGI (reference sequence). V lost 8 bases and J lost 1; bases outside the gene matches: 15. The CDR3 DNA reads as TGTGCCAGCCAGGATTCCGGGACAGGCGGGGGGAACACTGAAGCTTTCTTT. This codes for CASQDSGTGGGNTEAFF.

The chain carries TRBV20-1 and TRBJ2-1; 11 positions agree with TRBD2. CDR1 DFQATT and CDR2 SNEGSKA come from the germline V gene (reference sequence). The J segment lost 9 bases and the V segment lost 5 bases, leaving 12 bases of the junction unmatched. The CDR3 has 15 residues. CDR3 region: CSAPLSGGVGAEQFF. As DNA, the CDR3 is TGCAGTGCTCCCCTTAGCGGGGGGGTCGGGGCTGAGCAGTTCTTC.

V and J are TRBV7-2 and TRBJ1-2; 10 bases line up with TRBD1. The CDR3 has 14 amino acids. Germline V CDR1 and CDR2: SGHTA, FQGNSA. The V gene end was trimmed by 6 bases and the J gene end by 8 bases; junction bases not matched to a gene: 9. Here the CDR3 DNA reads TGTGCCAGCAGTCAAACCGGGACAGGGGAGGGCTACACCTTC. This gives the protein CASSQTGTGEGYTF. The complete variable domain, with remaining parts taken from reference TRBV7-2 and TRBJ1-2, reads GAGVSQSPSNKVTEKGKDVELRCDPISGHTALYWYRQSLGQGLEFLIYFQGNSAPDKSGLPSDRFSAERTGGSVSTLTIQRTQQEDSAVYLCASSQTGTGEGYTFGSGTRLTVV.

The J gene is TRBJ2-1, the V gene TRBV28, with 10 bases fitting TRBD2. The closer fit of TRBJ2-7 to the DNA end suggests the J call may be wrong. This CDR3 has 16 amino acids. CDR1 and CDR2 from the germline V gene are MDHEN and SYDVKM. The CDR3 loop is CASRDIAGGSYNEQYF. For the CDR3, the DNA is TGTGCCAGCAGGGATATAGCGGGGGGTAGCTACAATGAGCAGTACTTC.

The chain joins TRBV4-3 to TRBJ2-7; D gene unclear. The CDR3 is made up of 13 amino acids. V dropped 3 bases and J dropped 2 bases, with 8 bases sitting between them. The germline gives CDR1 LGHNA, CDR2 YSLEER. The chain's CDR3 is CASSQALPYEQYF. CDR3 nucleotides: TGCGCCAGCAGCCAGGCCCTTCCCTACGAGCAGTACTTC.

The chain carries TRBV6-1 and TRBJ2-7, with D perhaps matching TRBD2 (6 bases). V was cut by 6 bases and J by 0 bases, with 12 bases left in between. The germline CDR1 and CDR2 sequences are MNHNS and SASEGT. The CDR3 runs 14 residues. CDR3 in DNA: TGTGCCAGCAGGGTAGCGGCCCCCTCCTACGAGCAGTACTTC. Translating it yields CASRVAAPSYEQYF.

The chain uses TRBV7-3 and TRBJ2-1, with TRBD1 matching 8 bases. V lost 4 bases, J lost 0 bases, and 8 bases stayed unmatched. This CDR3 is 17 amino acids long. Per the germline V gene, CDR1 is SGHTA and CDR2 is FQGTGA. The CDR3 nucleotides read TGTGCCAGCAGCTCGACAGGGGCGAGGAGCTCCTACAATGAGCAGTTCTTC. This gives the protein CASSSTGARSSYNEQFF.

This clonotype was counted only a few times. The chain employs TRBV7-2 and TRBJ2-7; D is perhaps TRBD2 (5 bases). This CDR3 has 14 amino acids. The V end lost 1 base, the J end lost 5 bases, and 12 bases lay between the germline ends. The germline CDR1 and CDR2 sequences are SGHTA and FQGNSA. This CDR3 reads CASSLGQAANEQYF. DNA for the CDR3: TGTGCCAGCAGCTTAGGACAAGCGGCTAACGAGCAGTACTTC.

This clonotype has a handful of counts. CDR3 bases: TGCGCCAGCAGCTTGGTCTCCGGGGTGGGAGAGACCCAGTACTTC. Residues: CASSLVSGVGETQYF. The rearrangement links TRBV5-1 to TRBJ2-5; maybe TRBD2 (5 bases). The CDR3 runs to 15 residues. From germline, CDR1 is SGHRS and CDR2 YFSETQ. With 0 bases removed from V and 4 bases from J, the gap between germline ends came to 13 bases.

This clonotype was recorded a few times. CDR3 loop: CASSLRPFFGPAPSREQYF. CDR3 coding DNA: TGTGCCAGCAGCTTACGACCTTTCTTCGGACCAGCCCCATCGCGGGAGCAGTACTTC. The chain carries TRBV5-5 and TRBJ2-7, with D hard to call. V lost 2 bases to trimming and J lost 7 bases, with 31 bases between them. The CDR3 totals 19 residues. Germline CDR1 reads SGHKS; CDR2 reads YYEKEE (reference sequence). Combining the CDR3 with reference TRBV5-5 and TRBJ2-7 gives the whole variable domain DAGVTQSPTHLIKTRGQQVTLRCSPISGHKSVSWYQQVLGQGPQFIFQYYEKEERGRGNFPDRFSARQFPNYSSELNVNALLLGDSALYLCASSLRPFFGPAPSREQYFGPGTRLTVT.